This TCR beta chain is from a study of shared clonotypes between healthy human individuals. In the study overall: Aged 18 to 49, the donors were a couple of women and a few men.

TCRdb's table, derived via immunoSEQ multiplex PCR, lists solely in-frame clones and lacks some. The sample carries approximately 2,300,000 clones, just under 95% recorded once. Study outcomes and limitations: Sequencing depth was a factor that was expected to affect clonotype sharing among donors.

As concerns this clone: Its antigen is undetermined.

Germline loops: CDR1 KGHSH, CDR2 LQKENI. The junction had 3 bases not matched to a gene; V was cut back by 0 bases and J by 1 base. The CDR3 totals 17 residues. V is TRBV18 and J is TRBJ2-5, with 12 positions matching TRBD1. This receptor was taken from a man younger than 35 in good health. Some clones in this sample may be carry-over from other donors' samples. Sequenced input: naive CD4+ T cells from PBMCs. Described subset: CD45RA+ positively selected. The CDR3 sequence: CASSPPGTGGLQETQYF. The CDR3, as DNA: TGTGCCAGCTCACCACCCGGGACAGGGGGCCTCCAAGAGACCCAGTACTTC.